What follows describes a single TCR beta chain. Antigen specificity is unknown. PCR primers comprised 60 Vbeta and 13 Jbeta primers. Sequencing was performed with immunoSEQ multiplex PCR; in TCRdb, only in-frame clones are kept and a portion is missing. The data contain over 150,000 clones, about 85% of them singletons. The source of the sample is a study of cytomegalovirus exposure and HLA in healthy donors. Background on the study: Earlier, 95 million to 120 million unique TCR beta sequences were recovered from 200 million or so T cells by an analysis. Study conclusions and caveats: An observed cluster of highly shared sequence variants was recorded as a likely sequencing artifact.

CDR1 is SGHRS, CDR2 YFSETQ, per germline. After removal of 2 bases from V and 8 bases from J, the junction contained 9 bases not matched to a gene. CDR3 length: 16 residues. Donors had nominal health at sampling but likely had unrecorded immune exposures. The TCR comes from a man aged 25-45 years in good health and CMV-seropositive. The sequencing sample was made of PBMCs. The chain recombines TRBV5-1 with TRBJ2-6; TRBD2 aligns across 8 bases. Here the CDR3 reads CASSFGRGGRTNVLTF. CDR3 DNA: TGCGCCAGCAGCTTTGGCAGGGGCGGGAGGACCAACGTCCTGACTTTC.